These 31 T cell receptor beta chains came from one sample sequenced in a study of early T cells in non-severe SARS-CoV-2 infection. Via MiXCR, TCRdb re-called the 5' RACE reads, giving one row per CDR3 protein. The sample has some 85,000 distinct CDR3 sequences, roughly 13% seen once. Sequencing input: whole blood. These receptors all stem from an adult who was a healthcare worker with PCR-confirmed SARS-CoV-2 infection or an uninfected control (not recorded which).

This clonotype came up many times. V and J are TRBV24-1 and TRBJ2-1, with TRBD2 matching over 9 bases. Germline CDR1 KGHDR, CDR2 SFDVKD. The CDR3 contains 19 residues. Losses at the gene ends were 5 bases for V and 2 bases for J; bases not matched to a gene: 15. This chain's CDR3 is CATSGPWAGGTFPYNEQFF. CDR3 in DNA: TGTGCCACCAGTGGCCCGTGGGCGGGGGGGACCTTCCCCTACAATGAGCAGTTCTTC.

The sample holds many counts of this clonotype. The chain links TRBV20-1 to TRBJ1-2; D unclear. This CDR3 is built from 13 residues. Trimming shortened V by 6 bases and J by 2 bases, and 13 bases separated the two germline ends. Germline V CDR1 and CDR2: DFQATT, SNEGSKA (reference sequence). The CDR3 DNA follows: TGCAGTGCGTTTTTGACGGCAAACTATGGCTACACCTTC. Encoded protein: CSAFLTANYGYTF.

This clonotype was counted a few times. This chain joins TRBV7-9 and TRBJ2-5; D might be TRBD2 (6 bases). The CDR3 consists of 15 residues. Between the trimmed V and J ends, which lost 2 bases and 5 bases, there was a span of 15 bases. CDR1 is SEHNR, CDR2 FQNEAQ, per germline (reference sequence). The CDR3 nucleotides are TGTGCCAGCAGCTTAAAAGGGACTCCGGGGGAGACCCAGTACTTC. The encoded protein is CASSLKGTPGETQYF.

At least ten counts were recorded for this clonotype. The V and J genes are TRBV10-3 and TRBJ2-3; the D gene is possibly TRBD2 (5 bases). CDR1 is ENHRY and CDR2 is SYGVKD in the germline V gene. The CDR3 sequence is 14 residues long. Between the trimmed V and J ends, which lost 3 bases and 2 bases, there was a span of 9 bases. The chain's CDR3 is CAISDSRDTDTQYF. CDR3 bases: TGTGCCATCAGTGATTCCCGGGACACAGATACGCAGTATTTT.

This clonotype was picked up many times. The chain combines TRBV4-2 with TRBJ1-2; the match to TRBD1 covers 7 bases. The trim removed 4 bases at V and 4 bases at J, leaving 9 bases unmatched. Germline values: CDR1 LGHNA, CDR2 YNFKEQ. CDR3 size: 15 residues. CDR3 DNA sequence: TGTGCCAGCAGCCGTACCCTGACAGGGATCTATGGCTACACCTTC. Amino acids: CASSRTLTGIYGYTF.

A few counts support this clonotype. The chain recombines TRBV7-2 with TRBJ1-6; no definite D call. V lost 0 bases and J 7 bases, leaving 10 bases between the germline ends. This CDR3 is built from 15 residues. Germline-derived CDR1 and CDR2 are SGHTA and FQGNSA. The CDR3 coding sequence is TGTGCCAGCAGCTTAGCGTCGGCGACCAATTCACCCCTCCACTTT. The encoded protein is CASSLASATNSPLHF.

The CDR3 DNA reads as TGTGCCAGCAGCTTCTCCCAGGGGGCAGGCACTGAAGCTTTCTTT. Encoded protein: CASSFSQGAGTEAFF. The chain links TRBV7-2 to TRBJ1-1; the match to TRBD1 covers 8 bases. The CDR3 is 15 amino acids. The germline V gene encodes CDR1 SGHTA and CDR2 FQGNSA. The ends lost 3 bases at V and 4 bases at J; junction bases unmatched: 7.

This clonotype was observed a few times. The rearrangement joins TRBV4-3 to TRBJ2-3; 8 nucleotides line up with TRBD2. CDR3 length equals 16 residues. The V gene's germline CDR1 is LGHNA and CDR2 YSLEER. J gave up 4 bases and V 1 base, and 7 bases lay outside the gene matches. Here the CDR3 DNA reads TGCGCCAGCAGCCAAGTCGAGCGGGGGCCATCAGATACGCAGTATTTT. It codes for CASSQVERGPSDTQYF.

V and J are TRBV7-2 and TRBJ1-2; no clear D gene. CDR1 SGHTA and CDR2 FQGNSA come from the germline V gene. Trimming left V 3 bases short and J 3 bases short, with 8 bases between. The CDR3 spans 13 residues. Here the CDR3 reads CASSFDIDYGYTF. The CDR3 nucleotides are TGTGCCAGCAGCTTCGACATTGACTATGGCTACACCTTC.

The V call is TRBV6-6, the J call TRBJ1-1, with 7 bases fitting TRBD1. Germline-derived CDR1 and CDR2 are MNHNY and SVGAGI (reference sequence). Unmatched junction bases numbered 3, after V lost 5 bases and J lost 6 bases. CDR3 size: 12 residues. The CDR3 region has the DNA TGTGCCAGCAGTGCCGACAGGGCTGAAGCTTTCTTT. Its translation: CASSADRAEAFF.

There are a few counts of this clonotype. The chain employs TRBV10-3 and TRBJ2-1; 10 bases agree with TRBD1. The CDR3 sequence is 16 residues long. Germline lookup yields CDR1 ENHRY and CDR2 SYGVKD. The V gene end was trimmed by 1 base and the J gene end by 7 bases; junction bases not matched to a gene: 7. The CDR3 sequence is CAISEYDRGRGNEQFF. The CDR3 coding sequence is TGTGCCATCAGTGAGTACGACAGGGGGCGCGGTAATGAGCAGTTCTTC.

In nucleotides, the CDR3 is TGTGCCAGCAGCCTAACGGCCGGAGCCAATGAGCAGTTCTTC. Translated, it gives CASSLTAGANEQFF. The gene calls are TRBV3-1 and TRBJ2-1; no clear D. The CDR3 has 14 residues. Germline CDR1 LGHDT, CDR2 YNNKEL (reference sequence). Trimming cost V 4 bases and J 6 bases, with 13 bases left between them.

This clonotype occurred many times. The chain couples TRBV6-2 or TRBV6-3 to TRBJ1-1; D is uncertain. CDR3 length: 13 residues. Germline loops: CDR1 MNHEY, CDR2 SVGEGT. V was clipped by 7 bases and J by 4 bases, with 13 bases between them. The DNA of the CDR3 is TGTGCCAGCAAGCTGGCTCGGGGCACTGAAGCTTTCTTT. It encodes CASKLARGTEAFF.

This chain links TRBV11-2 with TRBJ2-7; 7 nucleotides line up with TRBD1. Trimming removed 0 bases from V and 4 bases from J; junction bases left unmatched: 6. Germline V lookup: CDR1 SGHAT, CDR2 FQNNGV. This CDR3 spans 15 amino acids. The CDR3 sequence is CASSLDRGRGYEQYF. In DNA form, the CDR3 reads TGTGCCAGCAGCTTAGATCGGGGCAGGGGGTACGAGCAGTACTTC.

This clonotype was seen more than once but under ten times. J is TRBJ2-7 and V is TRBV6-1; possibly TRBD1 for D (5 bases). V was cut by 4 bases and J by 5 bases, with 9 bases left in between. Germline V gene sequence: CDR1 MNHNS, CDR2 SASEGT. The CDR3 consists of 12 residues. This CDR3 reads CASSGTGDEQYF. In DNA form, the CDR3 reads TGTGCCAGCAGTGGAACAGGAGACGAGCAGTACTTC.

Many counts were recorded for this clonotype. The chain uses TRBV13 and TRBJ1-1; tentatively, D is TRBD1 (6 bases). The CDR3 runs 13 residues. Germline loops: CDR1 PRHDT, CDR2 FYEKMQ (reference sequence). The V and J ends lost 5 bases and 6 bases respectively, with 13 bases between them. CDR3 DNA: TGTGCCAGCAGCGTATACAGGGCCCCTGAAGCTTTCTTT. Translated: CASSVYRAPEAFF.

In its sample, this clonotype was seen a few times. The chain carries TRBV12-3 or TRBV12-4 and TRBJ2-7, with D hard to call. V gave up 3 bases and J gave up 6 bases, with 21 bases separating them. The CDR3 has 16 amino acids. The CDR3 DNA reads TGTGCCAGCAGTTTCTCGGGCCCCCAGGAAGCCGGCGAGCAGTACTTC. Protein sequence: CASSFSGPQEAGEQYF.

This clonotype has more than one count but fewer than ten. This chain joins TRBV27 and TRBJ1-1; D remains ambiguous. Trimming removed 0 bases at V and 6 bases at J, with 11 bases between. The CDR3 has 14 residues. Germline CDR1 MNHEY, CDR2 SMNVEV (reference sequence). CDR3 in DNA: TGTGCCAGCAGTTTATCGTCCCACGCGGCTGAAGCTTTCTTT. Protein sequence: CASSLSSHAAEAFF.

Only a few counts were recorded for this clonotype. The CDR3 bases are TGTGCCAGCAGCTTAAGGGACAGGTATCAAGAGACCCAGTACTTC. Translated: CASSLRDRYQETQYF. V and J are TRBV5-4 and TRBJ2-5, with 8 bases fitting TRBD1. Germline V gives CDR1 SGHNT, CDR2 YYREEE (reference sequence). With V trimmed by 2 bases and J by 2 bases, 5 bases remained unmatched. CDR3 size: 15 residues.

The chain recombines TRBV5-6 with TRBJ2-1, with 9 positions matching TRBD1. The CDR3 loop spans 15 amino acids. CDR1 is SGHDT and CDR2 is YYEEEE in the germline V gene. Trimming removed 5 bases from V and 7 bases from J; junction bases left unmatched: 10. CDR3 residues: CASRKGQGETNEQFF. As DNA, the CDR3 is TGTGCCAGCAGAAAGGGACAGGGCGAAACTAATGAGCAGTTCTTC.

In this sample, this clonotype turned up many times. The chain joins TRBV29-1 to TRBJ2-1, with 12 bases aligning to TRBD2. V gave up 6 bases and J gave up 2 bases; unmatched junction bases: 20. CDR3 length equals 20 residues. Germline V gene lookup returns CDR1 SQVTM and CDR2 ANQGSEA. The CDR3 loop reads CSVFVGTGLAGTSTYNEQFF. Here the CDR3 DNA reads TGCAGCGTCTTTGTGGGAACAGGACTAGCGGGGACCTCCACCTACAATGAGCAGTTCTTC.

This CDR3 is CASSSETGTGNTIYF. Written as DNA, the CDR3 is TGTGCCAGCAGCTCCGAGACAGGGACTGGAAACACCATATATTTT. The chain has TRBV7-2 and TRBJ1-3, with 7 bases identical to TRBD1. The J segment lost 2 bases and the V segment lost 4 bases, leaving 5 bases of the junction unmatched. The germline V gene has CDR1 SGHTA and CDR2 FQGNSA. The CDR3 runs 15 residues.

This clonotype was seen a handful of times. At one end, the junction sequence differs from germline, possibly due to a read error. The J gene is TRBJ2-3, the V gene TRBV2, with D uncertain. CDR3 size: 12 residues. Germline V gene lookup returns CDR1 SNHLY and CDR2 FYNNEI. The DNA for the CDR3 is TGTGCCAGCAGCCCAGGCCCTTATACGCGGTATTTT. Amino acids: CASSPGPYTRYF.

This clonotype was detected a few times. The V gene is TRBV3-1, the J gene TRBJ2-7; unclear D gene. Germline CDR1 and CDR2: LGHDT and YNNKEL (reference sequence). The ends were cut back, 3 bases at V and 6 bases at J, with 6 bases in the middle. The CDR3 contains 11 residues. CDR3 protein: CASSQSSEQYF. CDR3 nucleotides: TGTGCCAGCAGCCAGTCGTCCGAGCAGTACTTC.

Ten or more counts support this clonotype. The V gene is TRBV7-6, the J gene TRBJ2-1, with 13 bases that match TRBD2. Germline V gene lookup returns CDR1 SGHVS and CDR2 FNYEAQ. V trimming: 5 bases; J trimming: 5 bases; junction bases outside the gene matches: 9. The CDR3 has 17 amino acids. CDR3 sequence reads: CASSPGTSGEVNNEQFF. Here the CDR3 DNA reads TGTGCCAGCAGCCCGGGGACTAGCGGGGAAGTCAACAATGAGCAGTTCTTC.

The chain couples TRBV4-1 to TRBJ2-5, with D tentatively TRBD2 (5 bases). The germline gives CDR1 MGHRA, CDR2 YSYEKL. Between the trimmed V and J ends, which lost 5 bases and 2 bases, there was a span of 15 bases. CDR3 size: 15 residues. The CDR3 spells CASSFRTGMQETQYF. As DNA, the CDR3 is TGCGCCAGCAGCTTCCGGACTGGGATGCAAGAGACCCAGTACTTC.

This clonotype was counted a few times. The V call is TRBV6-1, the J call TRBJ1-1; 8 nucleotides agree with TRBD1. The germline CDR1 and CDR2 sequences are MNHNS and SASEGT. CDR3 length equals 13 residues. V was clipped by 7 bases and J by 0 bases; unmatched bases: 1. The CDR3 nucleotides are TGTGCCAGCACGACAGGGGTGAACACTGAAGCTTTCTTT. Its translation: CASTTGVNTEAFF.

This clonotype was seen repeatedly, ten times or more. The rearrangement links TRBV7-6 to TRBJ2-2; D call uncertain. Germline V gives CDR1 SGHVS, CDR2 FNYEAQ. Trimming left V 0 bases short and J 4 bases short, with 12 bases between. The CDR3 length is 16 residues. CDR3 bases: TGTGCCAGCAGCTTAGCTCCCGGGTCGGGCACCGGGGAGCTGTTTTTT. Encoded protein: CASSLAPGSGTGELFF.

This clonotype was seen many times. The chain links TRBV11-2 to TRBJ2-1, with D hard to call. The CDR3 spans 13 residues. Trimming took 6 bases from V and 1 from J, leaving 7 bases between them. In germline, CDR1 is SGHAT, CDR2 FQNNGV. The CDR3: CASRAPSYNEQFF. The CDR3 coding sequence is TGTGCCAGCAGGGCTCCTTCCTACAATGAGCAGTTCTTC.

Many counts were recorded for this clonotype. V usage is TRBV7-8 and J usage is TRBJ1-1; maybe TRBD1 (6 bases). The V gene's germline CDR1 is SGHVS and CDR2 FQNEAQ. This CDR3 region has 15 residues. V was clipped by 1 base and J by 4 bases, with 13 bases between them. CDR3 in amino acids: CASSLGLGGVTEAFF. The CDR3 region has the DNA TGTGCCAGCAGCTTAGGGCTGGGGGGCGTCACTGAAGCTTTCTTT.

This clonotype was seen many times. The chain carries TRBV16 and TRBJ1-3; no firm D call. The CDR3 extends over 11 amino acids. The V end was cut by 2 bases, the J end by 7 bases, with 3 bases between. CDR1 is KGHSY, CDR2 FQNENV, per germline. CDR3 coding DNA: TGTGCCAGCAGCCAAAGGAACACCATATATTTT. Protein product: CASSQRNTIYF. Complete variable domain (other parts from reference TRBV16 and TRBJ1-3): GEEVAQTPKHLVRGEGQKAKLYCAPIKGHSYVFWYQQVLKNEFKFLISFQNENVFDETGMPKERFSAKCLPNSPCSLEIQATKLEDSAVYFCASSQRNTIYFGEGSWLTVV.